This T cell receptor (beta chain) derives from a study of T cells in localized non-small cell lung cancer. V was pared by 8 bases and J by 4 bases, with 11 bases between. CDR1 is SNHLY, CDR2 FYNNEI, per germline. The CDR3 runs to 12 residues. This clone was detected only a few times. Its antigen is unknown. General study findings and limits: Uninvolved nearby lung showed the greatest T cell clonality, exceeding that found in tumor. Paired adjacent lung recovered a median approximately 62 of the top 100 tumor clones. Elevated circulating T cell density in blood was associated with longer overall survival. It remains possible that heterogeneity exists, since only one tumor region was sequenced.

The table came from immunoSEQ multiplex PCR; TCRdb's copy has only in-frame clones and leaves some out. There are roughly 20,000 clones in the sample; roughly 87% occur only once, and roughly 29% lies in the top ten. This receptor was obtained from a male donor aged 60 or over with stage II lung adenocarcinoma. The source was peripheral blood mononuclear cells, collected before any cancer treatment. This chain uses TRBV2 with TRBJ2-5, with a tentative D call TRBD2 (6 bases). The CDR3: CASGGTGETQYF. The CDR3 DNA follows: TGTGCCAGCGGGGGGACTGGAGAGACCCAGTACTTC.